The TCR beta chain described here comes from a study of T cell responses to AZD1222 COVID-19 vaccine. Study-wide context: Pooling of second doses given at about 4 or about 12 weeks was done.

As to this clone: Its specificity is unknown.

Libraries were prepared by immunoSEQ multiplex PCR; TCRdb keeps only in-frame clonotypes and omits some of them. The repertoire holds 150,000 to 200,000 clones, with just over 90% as singletons. CDR1 SGHRS and CDR2 YFSETQ come from the germline V gene. The CDR3 length is 11 residues. V was shortened by 6 bases and J by 2 bases, with 6 bases between the two germline ends. Regarding the study as a whole: White British donors predominated, females outnumbered males, and clonal diversity was possibly underestimated. Unmutated variant regions are reportedly targeted by nearly half of spike-specific TCRs.

The chain recombines TRBV5-1 with TRBJ2-7; D call uncertain. The TCR originated in an adult in good health. Source: peripheral blood, taken on day 0 of AZD1222 vaccination. CDR3 nucleotide sequence: TGCGCCAGCATCTGTGCCTACGAGCAGTACTTC. Residues: CASICAYEQYF.